This T cell receptor (beta chain) is drawn from a study of CXCR3-negative and CXCR3-positive naive CD8 T cells. Germline V lookup: CDR1 SGHRS, CDR2 YFSETQ. CDR3 size: 13 residues. Libraries were UMI-labeled 5' RACE TRB cDNA. For each CDR3 protein, TCRdb gives one entry from its re-call of the 5' RACE reads, without DNA. This specimen shows 70,000 to 95,000 distinct CDR3 sequences; the ten leading clones hold around 1.5%. Those CD8+ T cells considered naive were CD45RO-CCR7+CD27+CD95-. Remarks on this clonotype: As yet, its antigen is unknown.

Study observations and caveats: Sequencing showed both naive subsets with comparably high diversity, and memory CD8+ cells much lower. The level of CXCR3 expression partially decreased after cryopreservation; the majority of assays used fresh PBMCs. Against CXCR3-negative naive cells, CXCR3-positive naive cells showed more hydrophobic TRB CDR3s.

The rearrangement joins TRBV5-1 to TRBJ1-1. The sequence derives from a human donor in good health. Some clones in this sample may be carry-over from other donors' samples. The material sequenced was naive CXCR3- CD8+ T cells from blood. Subset given: CD45RO-CCR7+CD27+CD95- naive CD8+ T cells lacking CXCR3 (TNR3-). CDR3 protein: CASSPLGGSEAFF.